The 22 T cell receptor beta chains in this list originate from one sample, sequenced in a study of T cells in Graves' hyperthyroidism and ophthalmopathy. The CDR3 regions of TCR beta were amplified from RNA transcripts. First-round RT-PCR with HTBI primers amplified the TCR CDR3 region. Each CDR3 protein is one row after TCRdb ran MiXCR on the multiplex PCR reads. The sample records fewer than 900,000 distinct CDR3 sequences, about 19% being singletons. Source material: blood. The receptors derive from a woman between 45 and 65 years old with Graves' hyperthyroidism that later progressed to Graves' ophthalmopathy.

About this clonotype itself: Lacking the conserved final phenylalanine or tryptophan, this CDR3 likely reflects a read error. The V and J genes are TRBV7-3 and TRBJ1-1; D is possibly TRBD1 (5 bases). The length of the CDR3 is 14 residues. Trimming removed 2 bases from V and 2 bases from J, with 9 bases in between. The germline V gene has CDR1 SGHTA and CDR2 FQGTGA. The CDR3 nucleotides are TGTGCCAGCAGCTTAGGCAGGGCTAACACTGAAGCTTTCCTT. Protein sequence: CASSLGRANTEAFL.

This clonotype came up a few times. The V gene is TRBV29-1, the J gene TRBJ2-7; D is unresolved. V was clipped by 4 bases and J by 2 bases, with 9 bases between them. Germline CDR1 and CDR2: SQVTM and ANQGSEA. This CDR3 has 12 amino acids. CDR3 DNA: TGCAGCGTTGTTCCGTCAGCCTACGAGCAGTACTTC. This encodes CSVVPSAYEQYF.

V usage is TRBV6-1 and J usage is TRBJ1-4, with 7 bases lining up with TRBD1. The V segment lost 7 bases and the J segment 7 bases; nucleotides outside the gene matches: 6. The CDR3 runs to 13 residues. Germline CDR1 is MNHNS and CDR2 is SASEGT. The CDR3 nucleotides read TGTGCCAGCACTAATAGGGGGCGTGAAAAACTGTTTTTT. Encoded protein: CASTNRGREKLFF.

About this clonotype itself: One junction end disagrees with the germline gene, perhaps due to a read error. The rearrangement links TRBV7-9 to TRBJ2-5; 10 positions agree with TRBD2. This CDR3 has 16 amino acids. CDR1 SEHNR and CDR2 FQNEAQ come from the germline V gene (reference sequence). The DNA of the CDR3 is TGTACCAGCAGCTTAAGTAGCGGGGGGCCTCAAGAGACCCAGTACTTC. Its translation: CTSSLSSGGPQETQYF.

A few counts support this clonotype. V usage is TRBV30 and J usage is TRBJ2-5, with 9 bases identical to TRBD2. The length of the CDR3 is 14 residues. Germline V gene data show CDR1 as GTSNPN and CDR2 as SVGIG (reference sequence). V trimming: 2 bases; J trimming: 6 bases; junction bases outside the gene matches: 7. The CDR3 DNA reads TGTGCCTGGAGTCATGGGACTAGCTTGAAGACCCAGTACTTC. Protein product: CAWSHGTSLKTQYF.

The J gene is TRBJ2-1, the V gene TRBV6-1; a possible D gene is TRBD2 (6 bases). There are 13 residues in the CDR3. Trimming stripped 7 bases from V and 6 bases from J, with 13 bases between. The germline gives CDR1 MNHNS, CDR2 SASEGT. The CDR3 loop is CASTRDFLNEQFF. The DNA of the CDR3 is TGTGCCAGCACCCGGGACTTTCTCAATGAGCAGTTCTTC.

This clonotype came up a few times. The chain carries TRBV5-1 and TRBJ1-2; D remains ambiguous. Germline CDR1 reads SGHRS; CDR2 reads YFSETQ. V lost 0 bases to trimming and J lost 8 bases, with 11 bases between them. This CDR3 comprises 13 residues. The CDR3 loop is CASSLVGFSGYTF. The CDR3 region has the DNA TGCGCCAGCAGCTTGGTAGGGTTTTCGGGCTACACCTTC. The variable domain in full, with the rest retrieved from reference TRBV5-1 and TRBJ1-2, is KAGVTQTPRYLIKTRGQQVTLSCSPISGHRSVSWYQQTPGQGLQFLFEYFSETQRNKGNFPGRFSGRQFSNSRSEMNVSTLELGDSALYLCASSLVGFSGYTFGSGTRLTVV.

The chain has TRBV20-1 and TRBJ1-2, with 8 bases fitting TRBD1. With 1 base clipped from V and 7 bases from J, the junction kept 14 bases outside the gene matches. Germline CDR1 and CDR2: DFQATT and SNEGSKA (reference sequence). The CDR3 spans 16 residues. The CDR3 is CSARASLGQGVPGYTF. Here the CDR3 DNA reads TGCAGTGCTAGAGCTTCCCTCGGACAGGGAGTACCTGGCTACACCTTC.

This clonotype was detected only a few times. The chain recombines TRBV29-1 with TRBJ1-3; 10 bases are a match to TRBD1. This CDR3 is 14 amino acids long. The germline gives CDR1 SQVTM, CDR2 ANQGSEA. V lost 4 bases and J lost 2; bases outside the gene matches: 2. CDR3 sequence reads: CSVADRGPGNTIYF. CDR3 DNA: TGCAGCGTTGCAGACAGGGGGCCTGGAAACACCATATATTTT.

The V gene is TRBV19, the J gene TRBJ2-7; a possible D gene is TRBD1 (6 bases). V shed 1 base and J shed 3 bases, with 13 bases lying between them. The CDR3 covers 15 residues. CDR1 and CDR2 (germline): LNHDA, SQIVND (reference sequence). The CDR3 DNA sequence: TGTGCCAGTAGTATAGGGCCAGGGGAACGCTACGAGCAGTACTTC. It translates to CASSIGPGERYEQYF.

This chain links TRBV5-1 with TRBJ2-2; 9 nucleotides agree with TRBD1. V gave up 4 bases and J gave up 6 bases; unmatched junction bases: 13. The CDR3 loop spans 17 amino acids. The V gene's germline CDR1 is SGHRS and CDR2 YFSETQ. The CDR3 nucleotides read TGCGCCAGCAGCGCCACTCGCGGGACAGGGAGAGCCGGGGAGCTGTTTTTT. Translated, it gives CASSATRGTGRAGELFF.

The chain employs TRBV6-1 and TRBJ2-7, with D maybe TRBD2 (6 bases). CDR3 size: 16 residues. Germline values: CDR1 MNHNS, CDR2 SASEGT. Trimming left V 7 bases short and J 6 bases short, with 25 bases between. The CDR3 sequence: CASTSRRVGNSLEQYF. The CDR3 coding sequence is TGTGCCAGCACCTCCCGGAGGGTCGGCAACTCCCTCGAGCAGTACTTC.

This clonotype was counted ten times or more. The J gene is TRBJ1-1, the V gene TRBV11-1, with D unresolved. Germline assignment: CDR1 SGHAT and CDR2 FQDESV (reference sequence). This CDR3 has 14 residues. V lost 5 bases to trimming and J lost 5 bases, with 15 bases between them. The CDR3 loop reads CASSPLGRRTEAFF. CDR3 DNA sequence: TGTGCCAGCAGCCCACTGGGCCGTAGGACTGAAGCTTTCTTT.

This clonotype was found a few times. The V and J genes are TRBV10-3 and TRBJ1-5; TRBD1 might be the D (5 bases). Trimming removed 0 bases at V and 6 bases at J, with 9 bases between. CDR3 length: 14 amino acids. Germline V lookup: CDR1 ENHRY, CDR2 SYGVKD. CDR3 loop: CAISESNGGQPQHF. The CDR3 coding sequence is TGTGCCATCAGTGAGTCGAATGGGGGTCAGCCCCAGCATTTT.

This clonotype came up a few times. The chain carries TRBV10-3 and TRBJ2-3; TRBD2 matches 7 bases. CDR3 length equals 14 residues. Trimming took 11 bases from V and 1 from J; bases not matched to a gene: 9. CDR1 is ENHRY and CDR2 is SYGVKD in the germline V gene. CDR3 DNA sequence: TGTGCCGCGAACCCGGGGGGTGGCACAGATACGCAGTATTTT. Translated, it gives CAANPGGGTDTQYF.

The sample holds a few counts of this clonotype. The V gene is TRBV4-1, the J gene TRBJ2-2; TRBD2 is a possible D gene (5 bases). The CDR3 is made up of 15 amino acids. Germline CDR1 MGHRA, CDR2 YSYEKL. The germline V and J ends were trimmed by 4 bases and 1 base, with 10 bases remaining between them. The CDR3 sequence is CASSPARVNTGELFF. CDR3 nucleotides: TGCGCCAGCAGCCCAGCGAGGGTGAACACCGGGGAGCTGTTTTTT.

This clonotype was found many times. J is TRBJ2-7 and V is TRBV5-1; D is perhaps TRBD2 (5 bases). CDR1 and CDR2 (germline): SGHRS, YFSETQ. V lost 1 base to trimming and J lost 3 bases, with 17 bases between them. The CDR3 runs 16 residues. The CDR3 sequence is CASSLFGEGPVYEQYF. The CDR3 DNA reads TGCGCCAGCAGCTTGTTCGGGGAAGGTCCCGTCTACGAGCAGTACTTC.

The chain carries TRBV6-5 and TRBJ1-5, with D uncertain. Germline V gene data show CDR1 as MNHEY and CDR2 as SVGAGI. The CDR3 is 16 amino acids. V was clipped by 2 bases and J by 4 bases, with 15 bases between them. The CDR3 sequence is CASSYAKSTANQPQHF. The DNA for the CDR3 is TGTGCCAGCAGTTACGCGAAGTCCACGGCTAATCAGCCCCAGCATTTT.

The chain has TRBV20-1 and TRBJ1-2; possibly TRBD1 for D (5 bases). CDR1 and CDR2 (germline): DFQATT, SNEGSKA (reference sequence). This CDR3 has 15 residues. The ends were cut back, 0 bases at V and 4 bases at J, with 15 bases in the middle. The CDR3 is CSAREARQLSYGYTF. CDR3 bases: TGCAGTGCTAGAGAGGCTCGACAGCTATCCTATGGCTACACCTTC.

Only one count was recorded for this clonotype. V gene TRBV19 combines with J gene TRBJ2-1; unclear D gene. The germline V gene has CDR1 LNHDA and CDR2 SQIVND (reference sequence). Trimming took 7 bases from V and 7 from J, leaving 8 bases between them. The CDR3 loop spans 11 amino acids. Written as DNA, the CDR3 is TGTGCCAGTATGGAAGGTAATGAGCAGTTCTTC. Translation: CASMEGNEQFF.

The J gene is TRBJ1-4, the V gene TRBV7-9; D remains ambiguous. CDR1 and CDR2 (germline): SEHNR, FQNEAQ (reference sequence). The V end was cut by 6 bases, the J end by 3 bases, with 8 bases between. The CDR3 spans 13 residues. The CDR3 DNA follows: TGTGCCAGCAGGGCCTCCCCTAATGAAAAACTGTTTTTT. Translating it yields CASRASPNEKLFF.

The chain couples TRBV6-5 to TRBJ1-2; weak D call: TRBD1 (6 bases). Germline CDR1 MNHEY, CDR2 SVGAGI. The V end lost 2 bases, the J end lost 8 bases, and 12 bases lay between the germline ends. The CDR3 runs 13 residues. CDR3 in amino acids: CASSYGGAWGYTF. DNA for the CDR3: TGTGCCAGCAGTTACGGGGGGGCGTGGGGCTACACCTTC.